This entry lists 21 T cell receptor beta chains sequenced from one sample in a study of blood T cell repertoires in COVID-19. Profiling relied on immunoSEQ multiplex PCR, and the TCRdb table lists in-frame clones only, not all of them. The data contain hundreds of thousands of clones, 88% of them singletons. Sample: peripheral blood. The receptors come from a woman between 65 and 79 years old with COVID-19, enrolled during active disease.

J is TRBJ2-5 and V is TRBV10-3, with a tentative D call TRBD2 (6 bases). The germline V and J ends were trimmed by 2 bases and 3 bases, with 16 bases remaining between them. Germline V gene data show CDR1 as ENHRY and CDR2 as SYGVKD. CDR3 length equals 16 residues. The CDR3 reads CAISEMGGVAEETQYF. CDR3 DNA sequence: TGTGCCATCAGTGAGATGGGAGGAGTAGCGGAAGAGACCCAGTACTTC.

The chain is built from TRBV27 and TRBJ1-1, with 8 bases that match TRBD1. This CDR3 region has 15 residues. V lost 5 bases and J lost 1; bases outside the gene matches: 6. CDR1 and CDR2 (germline): MNHEY, SMNVEV (reference sequence). CDR3 sequence (DNA): TGTGCCAGCAGTCCCTTTGGACAGGGGAACACTGAAGCTTTCTTT. Its translation: CASSPFGQGNTEAFF.

The chain couples TRBV9 to TRBJ2-3, with unresolved D. Per germline, CDR1 SGDLS and CDR2 YYNGEE. Trimming took off 4 bases at V and 6 bases at J, with 9 bases between the two ends. CDR3 length: 12 amino acids. CDR3 residues: CASSPQKDTQYF. CDR3 sequence (DNA): TGTGCCAGCAGCCCCCAGAAGGATACGCAGTATTTT.

This rearrangement joins TRBV6-5 to TRBJ1-1; 10 bases agree with TRBD1. V lost 7 bases and J lost 11; bases outside the gene matches: 7. Germline CDR1 is MNHEY and CDR2 is SVGAGI. The CDR3 has 12 amino acids. Here the CDR3 DNA reads TGTGCCAGCAAGATGACAGGGGGCTGGGCTTTCTTT. Its protein product is CASKMTGGWAFF.

The chain carries TRBV9 and TRBJ2-7, with 10 bases identical to TRBD2. There are 15 residues in the CDR3. Per the germline V gene, CDR1 is SGDLS and CDR2 is YYNGEE. The trim removed 4 bases at V and 3 bases at J, leaving 7 bases unmatched. The CDR3 spells CASSPGTSENYEQYF. The CDR3 nucleotides read TGTGCCAGCAGCCCGGGGACTAGCGAAAACTACGAGCAGTACTTC.

The V call is TRBV7-9, the J call TRBJ1-2; 7 bases match TRBD1. Germline CDR1 and CDR2: SEHNR and FQNEAQ (reference sequence). There are 13 residues in the CDR3. V lost 3 bases and J lost 4; bases outside the gene matches: 2. CDR3 DNA sequence: TGTGCCAGCAGCTTGGCAGGGGGCTATGGCTACACCTTC. It translates to CASSLAGGYGYTF. The full variable domain, with the rest looked up from reference TRBV7-9 and TRBJ1-2, is DTGVSQNPRHKITKRGQNVTFRCDPISEHNRLYWYRQTLGQGPEFLTYFQNEAQLEKSRLLSDRFSAERPKGSFSTLEIQRTEQGDSAMYLCASSLAGGYGYTFGSGTRLTVV.

The V and J genes are TRBV28 and TRBJ1-2; D call uncertain. The CDR3 has 11 residues. Germline V gene lookup returns CDR1 MDHEN and CDR2 SYDVKM. Trimming removed 3 bases from V and 7 bases from J, with 6 bases in between. In DNA form, the CDR3 reads TGTGCCAGCAGTTTGATGAGTGGCTACACCTTC. This sequence encodes CASSLMSGYTF.

The gene calls are TRBV12-5 and TRBJ2-2; 10 bases line up with TRBD2. The CDR3 spans 16 residues. The V gene end was trimmed by 5 bases and the J gene end by 5 bases; junction bases not matched to a gene: 8. Germline-derived CDR1 and CDR2 are LGHNT and FRNRAP. In DNA, the CDR3 is TGTGCTAGTGGTCTACGACTAGCGGGCTTTACCGGGGAGCTGTTTTTT. Amino acids: CASGLRLAGFTGELFF.

The chain is built from TRBV5-6 and TRBJ1-4, with D perhaps TRBD1 (6 bases). CDR3 size: 15 residues. The V gene lost 0 bases and the J gene lost 5 bases, with 11 bases spanning the gap. Germline V CDR1 and CDR2: SGHDT, YYEEEE. CDR3 coding DNA: TGTGCCAGCAGCTTGGTGGGCCAGGGGAATGAAAAACTGTTTTTT. It is translated as CASSLVGQGNEKLFF.

J is TRBJ1-5 and V is TRBV6-5, with a weak D call TRBD1 (6 bases). This CDR3 has 14 residues. V was pared by 7 bases and J by 5 bases, with 15 bases between. Germline V gene data show CDR1 as MNHEY and CDR2 as SVGAGI. In DNA, the CDR3 is TGTGCCAGCAAATTTGACAGGCCCTATCAGCCCCAGCATTTT. Protein: CASKFDRPYQPQHF.

The chain combines TRBV27 with TRBJ1-2; no clear D. The V end lost 2 bases, the J end lost 7 bases, and 17 bases lay between the germline ends. Per the germline V gene, CDR1 is MNHEY and CDR2 is SMNVEV (reference sequence). The CDR3 has 15 residues. The CDR3 DNA sequence: TGTGCCAGCAGTTTAAAAGAGGGCTTCCTCGGTGGCTACACCTTC. Translated, it gives CASSLKEGFLGGYTF.

This sequence joins TRBV7-9 and TRBJ2-5; 7 bases map to TRBD2. The CDR3 length is 14 residues. Germline values: CDR1 SEHNR, CDR2 FQNEAQ (reference sequence). J was trimmed by 5 bases and V by 5 bases; bases with no gene match: 8. The CDR3 protein is CASSPARGGETQYF. CDR3 nucleotides: TGTGCCAGCAGCCCCGCTAGGGGAGGGGAGACCCAGTACTTC.

The gene calls are TRBV19 and TRBJ1-1; tentative D call: TRBD1 (5 bases). The CDR3 has 14 residues. The germline gives CDR1 LNHDA, CDR2 SQIVND (reference sequence). Deletions cut 6 bases from V and 0 bases from J, with 11 bases between. The CDR3 reads CASRVGAVNTEAFF. The CDR3 DNA follows: TGTGCCAGTAGAGTAGGGGCAGTGAACACTGAAGCTTTCTTT.

The rearrangement uses TRBV14 and TRBJ1-1; D is possibly TRBD1 (6 bases). The CDR3 extends over 15 amino acids. V lost 2 bases to trimming and J lost 1 base, with 11 bases between them. Germline V gene lookup returns CDR1 SGHDN and CDR2 FVKESK. CDR3 in amino acids: CASSQSKQGNTEAFF. The DNA of the CDR3 is TGTGCCAGCAGCCAATCCAAACAGGGGAACACTGAAGCTTTCTTT.

The V and J genes are TRBV7-9 and TRBJ2-3; D call uncertain. CDR3 length: 14 amino acids. The germline gives CDR1 SEHNR, CDR2 FQNEAQ (reference sequence). V gave up 1 base and J gave up 6 bases, with 11 bases separating them. In DNA, the CDR3 is TGTGCCAGCAGCTTAGGTGCGGTCTCGGATACGCAGTATTTT. This encodes CASSLGAVSDTQYF.

V is TRBV9 and J is TRBJ1-6; 10 bases are a match to TRBD1. The V gene's germline CDR1 is SGDLS and CDR2 YYNGEE. This CDR3 is built from 16 residues. V gave up 4 bases and J gave up 9 bases; unmatched junction bases: 10. The chain's CDR3 is CASSLTPGQGTSPLHF. The CDR3 DNA sequence: TGTGCCAGCAGCCTGACCCCGGGACAGGGGACTTCACCCCTCCACTTT.

The J gene is TRBJ2-1, the V gene TRBV20-1, with no clear D. Germline values: CDR1 DFQATT, CDR2 SNEGSKA (reference sequence). The CDR3 length is 11 residues. V lost 3 bases to trimming and J lost 8 bases, with 8 bases between them. The DNA for the CDR3 is TGCAGTGCTAGTCCGGAGCATGAGCAGTTCTTC. Its translation is CSASPEHEQFF.

This chain uses TRBV5-1 with TRBJ2-5, with TRBD1 identical over 10 bases. The CDR3 is 15 residues long. J gave up 1 base and V 5 bases, and 5 bases lay outside the gene matches. Germline V CDR1 and CDR2: SGHRS, YFSETQ. The CDR3 is CASRAGTGVQETQYF. CDR3 bases: TGCGCCAGCAGAGCAGGGACAGGGGTCCAAGAGACCCAGTACTTC.

This rearrangement joins TRBV3-1 (or the pseudogene TRBV3-2) to TRBJ1-2, with 7 bases matching TRBD1. The CDR3 length is 13 residues. CDR1 LGHDT and CDR2 YNNKEL come from the germline V gene (reference sequence). Trimming removed 8 bases from V and 2 bases from J; junction bases left unmatched: 5. The CDR3 DNA is TGTGCCAGCCGACAGGGAGTGAACTATGGCTACACCTTC. Amino acids: CASRQGVNYGYTF.

The V call is TRBV5-6, the J call TRBJ1-3; D might be TRBD1 (6 bases). CDR3 length: 15 amino acids. Trimming cost V 4 bases and J 0 bases, with 11 bases left between them. Germline loops: CDR1 SGHDT, CDR2 YYEEEE. Here the CDR3 DNA reads TGTGCCAGCAGCCTTGGACAGACCTCTGGAAACACCATATATTTT. Translation gives CASSLGQTSGNTIYF.

The table lists this clone with a count of one. The chain employs TRBV23-1 and TRBJ2-5; TRBD1 agrees at 8 bases. TRBV23-1 has ORF status, its function being uncertain. Trimming cost V 0 bases and J 5 bases; bases outside gene matches: 17. The CDR3 has 19 amino acids. The CDR3 DNA is TGCGCCAGCAGTCAATCGTTCCTGCTAATGGCAGGGGGCCTTGAGACCCAGTACTTC. It codes for CASSQSFLLMAGGLETQYF.